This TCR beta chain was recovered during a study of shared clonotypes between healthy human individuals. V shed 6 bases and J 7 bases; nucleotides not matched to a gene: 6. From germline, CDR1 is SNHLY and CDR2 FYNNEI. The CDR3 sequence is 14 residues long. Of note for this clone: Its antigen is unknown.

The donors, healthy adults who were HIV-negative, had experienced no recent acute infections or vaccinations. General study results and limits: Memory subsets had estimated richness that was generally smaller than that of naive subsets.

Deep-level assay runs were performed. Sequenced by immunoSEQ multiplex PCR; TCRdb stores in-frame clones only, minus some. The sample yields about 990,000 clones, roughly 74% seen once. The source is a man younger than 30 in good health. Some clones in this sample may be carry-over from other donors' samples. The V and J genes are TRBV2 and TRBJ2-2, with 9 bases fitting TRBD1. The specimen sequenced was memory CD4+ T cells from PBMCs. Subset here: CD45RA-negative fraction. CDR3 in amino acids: CASSDRGLGGELFF. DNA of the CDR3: TGTGCCAGCAGCGACAGGGGGTTGGGCGGGGAGCTGTTTTTT.